These 5 T cell receptor beta chains share one sample of origin, sequenced in a study of blood T cell repertoires in COVID-19. Generated by immunoSEQ multiplex PCR, the TCRdb table keeps only in-frame clones and is missing some. The sample contains roughly 280,000 clones, about 86% of which appear only once. Sequences were obtained from peripheral blood. These receptors were collected from a man aged 25-45 years with active or convalescent COVID-19.

This rearrangement joins TRBV19 to TRBJ1-5; D remains unclear. There are 15 residues in the CDR3. V lost 3 bases and J lost 1, with 10 bases in between. CDR1 is LNHDA, CDR2 SQIVND, per germline (reference sequence). The CDR3 sequence is CASSIQGGSNQPQHF. CDR3 DNA sequence: TGTGCCAGTAGTATTCAAGGAGGGAGCAATCAGCCCCAGCATTTT.

The chain employs TRBV19 and TRBJ1-5; 8 positions match TRBD1. From germline, CDR1 is LNHDA and CDR2 SQIVND (reference sequence). The CDR3 totals 14 residues. The J segment lost 2 bases and the V segment lost 6 bases, leaving 3 bases of the junction unmatched. The CDR3 DNA is TGTGCCAGTAGGAGGGGACAGGGCAATCAGCCCCAGCATTTT. This encodes CASRRGQGNQPQHF.

The chain joins TRBV9 to TRBJ2-2; 9 bases agree with TRBD1. The germline V gene encodes CDR1 SGDLS and CDR2 YYNGEE. CDR3 size: 17 residues. V gave up 1 base and J gave up 5 bases; unmatched junction bases: 9. Here the CDR3 reads CASSVTRDRVETGELFF. The CDR3 DNA is TGTGCCAGCAGCGTAACCCGGGACAGGGTAGAGACCGGGGAGCTGTTTTTT.

The gene calls are TRBV4-3 and TRBJ1-5, with D perhaps matching TRBD1 (6 bases). Germline CDR1 and CDR2: LGHNA and YSLEER. The CDR3 is 18 amino acids. Trimming left V 0 bases short and J 1 base short, with 16 bases between. CDR3 amino acids: CASSQDLGGAGSNQPQHF. CDR3 sequence (DNA): TGCGCCAGCAGCCAAGATCTGGGGGGGGCAGGGAGCAATCAGCCCCAGCATTTT.

The rearrangement joins TRBV15 to TRBJ1-5; 8 bases match TRBD1. CDR3 size: 16 residues. Germline CDR1 is LNHNV and CDR2 is YYDKDF (reference sequence). V lost 1 base, J lost 1 base, and 3 bases stayed unmatched. CDR3 loop: CATSRGTGMSNQPQHF. The CDR3 nucleotides are TGTGCCACCAGCAGAGGGACAGGGATGAGCAATCAGCCCCAGCATTTT. Filled out from reference TRBV15 and TRBJ1-5, the complete variable domain reads DAMVIQNPRYQVTQFGKPVTLSCSQTLNHNVMYWYQQKSSQAPKLLFHYYDKDFNNEADTPDNFQSRRPNTSFCFLDIRSPGLGDTAMYLCATSRGTGMSNQPQHFGDGTRLSIL.